The 6 T cell receptor beta chains reported below all come from one sample, sequenced in a study of cytomegalovirus exposure and HLA in healthy donors. Vbeta (60) and Jbeta (13) primers were used in the PCR. The method was immunoSEQ multiplex PCR; TCRdb's version includes in-frame clones alone and lacks a portion of them. The profile shows approximately 120,000 clones, approximately 85% of them singletons. Sequencing was carried out using PBMCs. The receptors come from a woman in her thirties in good health and CMV-seropositive.

A remark on this clone: One end of the junction does not line up with germline, which may come from a read error. The V call is TRBV7-2, the J call TRBJ1-2; D is undetermined. The CDR3 has 13 residues. Germline CDR1 SGHTA, CDR2 FQGNSA. The CDR3 sequence is CASSLVSGSSPPF. CDR3 nucleotide sequence: TGTGCCAGCAGCTTAGTATCGGGGAGCTCACCTCCCTTC.

This chain joins TRBV7-8 and TRBJ2-3; D gene uncertain. CDR1 and CDR2 from the germline V gene are SGHVS and FQNEAQ. The V end lost 3 bases, the J end lost 0 bases, and 4 bases lay between the germline ends. This CDR3 spans 13 amino acids. In DNA, the CDR3 is TGTGCCAGCAGCTTCCAGAGCACAGATACGCAGTATTTT. Residues: CASSFQSTDTQYF.

The V call is TRBV5-1, the J call TRBJ2-3, with 9 nucleotides matching TRBD2. CDR1 and CDR2 (germline): SGHRS, YFSETQ. The CDR3 totals 17 residues. Unmatched junction bases numbered 11, after V lost 1 base and J lost 5 bases. The CDR3 DNA sequence: TGCGCCAGCAGCTTGCCTAGCGGGGCTGGAGGGGGAGATACGCAGTATTTT. Protein sequence: CASSLPSGAGGGDTQYF. The complete variable domain, with remaining parts taken from reference TRBV5-1 and TRBJ2-3, reads KAGVTQTPRYLIKTRGQQVTLSCSPISGHRSVSWYQQTPGQGLQFLFEYFSETQRNKGNFPGRFSGRQFSNSRSEMNVSTLELGDSALYLCASSLPSGAGGGDTQYFGPGTRLTVL.

The rearrangement joins TRBV5-1 to TRBJ1-1; 7 bases align to TRBD1. V lost 2 bases, J lost 0 bases, and 4 bases stayed unmatched. CDR3 length equals 15 residues. The germline V gene encodes CDR1 SGHRS and CDR2 YFSETQ. The CDR3 loop is CASSFHRGLNTEAFF. The CDR3 coding sequence is TGCGCCAGCAGCTTCCACAGGGGATTGAACACTGAAGCTTTCTTT.

The chain carries TRBV13 and TRBJ1-3, with D perhaps TRBD1 (5 bases). CDR1 is PRHDT, CDR2 FYEKMQ, per germline (reference sequence). The CDR3 covers 13 residues. Trimming shortened V by 5 bases and J by 5 bases, and 10 bases separated the two germline ends. The CDR3, as DNA: TGTGCCAGCAGCCGCAGGGTAAGAAACACCATATATTTT. Amino acid sequence: CASSRRVRNTIYF.

Points on this clone: The junction departs from germline at one end; a sequencing error may be responsible. Other DNA sequences of this sample code for an identical CDR3. The CDR3 DNA reads as TGCGCCAGCAGCTTGGACCGGGGAAGAAGCACTGAAGCTTTCTTT. This encodes CASSLDRGRSTEAFF. The chain couples TRBV5-6 to TRBJ1-1; D not resolved. This CDR3 comprises 15 residues. CDR1 is SGHDT and CDR2 is YYEEEE in the germline V gene.